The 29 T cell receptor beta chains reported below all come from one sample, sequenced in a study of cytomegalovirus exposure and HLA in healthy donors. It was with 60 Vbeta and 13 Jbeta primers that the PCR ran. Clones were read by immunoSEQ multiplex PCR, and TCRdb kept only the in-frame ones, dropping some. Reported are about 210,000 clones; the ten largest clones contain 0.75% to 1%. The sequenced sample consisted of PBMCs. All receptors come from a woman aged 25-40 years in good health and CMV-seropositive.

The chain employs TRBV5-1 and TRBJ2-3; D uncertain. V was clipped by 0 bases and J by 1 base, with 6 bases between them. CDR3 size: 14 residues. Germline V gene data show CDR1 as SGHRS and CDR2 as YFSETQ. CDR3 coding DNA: TGCGCCAGCAGCTTGGGAGAAGGCACAGATACGCAGTATTTT. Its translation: CASSLGEGTDTQYF.

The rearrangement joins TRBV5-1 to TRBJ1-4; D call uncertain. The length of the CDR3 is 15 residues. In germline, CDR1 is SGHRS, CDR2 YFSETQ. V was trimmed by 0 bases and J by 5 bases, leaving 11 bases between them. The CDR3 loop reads CASSLDGVPNEKLFF. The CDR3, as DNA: TGCGCCAGCAGCTTGGACGGGGTCCCAAATGAAAAACTGTTTTTT.

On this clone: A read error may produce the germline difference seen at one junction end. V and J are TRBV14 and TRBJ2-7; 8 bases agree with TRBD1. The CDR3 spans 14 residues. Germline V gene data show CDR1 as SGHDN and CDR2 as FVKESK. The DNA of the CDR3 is TGTGCCAGCAGAGGACAGGGAAACCGCTACCAGCAGTACTTC. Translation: CASRGQGNRYQQYF.

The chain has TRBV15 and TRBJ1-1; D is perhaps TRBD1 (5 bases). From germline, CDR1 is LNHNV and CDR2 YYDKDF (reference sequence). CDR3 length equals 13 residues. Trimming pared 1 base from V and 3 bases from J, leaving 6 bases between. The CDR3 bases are TGTGCCACCAGCAGAGCGGGGGACACTGAAGCTTTCTTT. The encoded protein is CATSRAGDTEAFF.

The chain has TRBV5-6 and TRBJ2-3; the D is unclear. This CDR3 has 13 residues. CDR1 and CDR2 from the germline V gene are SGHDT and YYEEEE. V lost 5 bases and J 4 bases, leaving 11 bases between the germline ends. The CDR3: CASRSYFADTQYF. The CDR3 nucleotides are TGTGCCAGCAGGAGTTATTTCGCAGATACGCAGTATTTT.

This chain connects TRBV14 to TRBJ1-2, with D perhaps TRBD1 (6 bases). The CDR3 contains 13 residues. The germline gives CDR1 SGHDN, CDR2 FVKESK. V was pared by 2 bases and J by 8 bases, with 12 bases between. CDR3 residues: CASSQPDRRGYTF. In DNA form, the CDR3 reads TGTGCCAGCAGCCAACCGGACAGACGGGGCTACACCTTC.

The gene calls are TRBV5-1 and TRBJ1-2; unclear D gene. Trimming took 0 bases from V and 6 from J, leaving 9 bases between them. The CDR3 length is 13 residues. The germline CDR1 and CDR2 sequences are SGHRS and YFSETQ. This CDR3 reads CASSLGSGDGYTF. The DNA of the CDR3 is TGCGCCAGCAGCTTGGGTTCCGGGGATGGCTACACCTTC.

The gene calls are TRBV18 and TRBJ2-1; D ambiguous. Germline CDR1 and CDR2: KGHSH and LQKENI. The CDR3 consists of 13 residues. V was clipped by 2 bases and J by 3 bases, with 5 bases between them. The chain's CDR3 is CASSPTDYNEQFF. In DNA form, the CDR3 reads TGTGCCAGCTCACCAACAGACTACAATGAGCAGTTCTTC.

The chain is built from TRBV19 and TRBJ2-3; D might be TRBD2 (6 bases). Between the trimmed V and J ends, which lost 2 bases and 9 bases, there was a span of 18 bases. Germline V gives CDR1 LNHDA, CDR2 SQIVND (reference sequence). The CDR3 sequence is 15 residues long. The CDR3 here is CASSILWTASATQYF. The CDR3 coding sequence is TGTGCCAGTAGTATATTATGGACTGCTAGCGCAACGCAGTATTTT.

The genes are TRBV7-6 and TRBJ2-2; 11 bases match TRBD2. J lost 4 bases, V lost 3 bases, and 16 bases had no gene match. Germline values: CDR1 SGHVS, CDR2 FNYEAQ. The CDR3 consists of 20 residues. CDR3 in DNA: TGTGCCAGCAGCTTCCTAATTGGGGGAACTAGCGGGGGAGCCACCGGGGAGCTGTTTTTT. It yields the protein CASSFLIGGTSGGATGELFF.

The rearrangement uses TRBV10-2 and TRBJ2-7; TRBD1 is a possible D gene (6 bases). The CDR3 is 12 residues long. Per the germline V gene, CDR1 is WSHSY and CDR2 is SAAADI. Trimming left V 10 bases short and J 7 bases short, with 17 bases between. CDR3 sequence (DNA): TGCGCCACCCGGGACACCCTAGGGGAGCAGTACTTC. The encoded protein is CATRDTLGEQYF.

The CDR3 spells CASSEKGLAGGGWFAELFF. The CDR3 DNA sequence: TGTGCCAGCAGCGAAAAGGGACTAGCGGGAGGAGGGTGGTTCGCGGAGCTGTTTTTT. This sequence joins TRBV6-1 and TRBJ2-2, with 15 positions matching TRBD2. Germline CDR1 is MNHNS and CDR2 is SASEGT. This CDR3 is 19 amino acids long. Germline trimming cut 6 bases from V and 10 bases from J; bases unmatched to any gene: 18.

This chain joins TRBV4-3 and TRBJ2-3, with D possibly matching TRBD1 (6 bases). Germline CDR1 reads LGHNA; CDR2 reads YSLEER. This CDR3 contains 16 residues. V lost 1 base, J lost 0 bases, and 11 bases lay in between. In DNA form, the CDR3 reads TGCGCCAGCAGCCAAGGGGGGCTTATAAGCACAGATACGCAGTATTTT. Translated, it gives CASSQGGLISTDTQYF.

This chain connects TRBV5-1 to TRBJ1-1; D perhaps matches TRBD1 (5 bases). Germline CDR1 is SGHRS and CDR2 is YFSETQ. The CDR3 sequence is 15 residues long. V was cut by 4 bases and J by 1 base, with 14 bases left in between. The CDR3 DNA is TGCGCCAGCAGCCCGCGGCAGGGATCGAACACTGAAGCTTTCTTT. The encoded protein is CASSPRQGSNTEAFF.

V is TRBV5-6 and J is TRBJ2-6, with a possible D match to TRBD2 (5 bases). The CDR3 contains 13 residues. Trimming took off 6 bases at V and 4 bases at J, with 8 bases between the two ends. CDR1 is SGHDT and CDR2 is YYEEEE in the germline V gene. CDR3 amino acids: CASTGSGANVLTF. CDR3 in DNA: TGTGCCAGCACGGGGTCCGGGGCCAACGTCCTGACTTTC.

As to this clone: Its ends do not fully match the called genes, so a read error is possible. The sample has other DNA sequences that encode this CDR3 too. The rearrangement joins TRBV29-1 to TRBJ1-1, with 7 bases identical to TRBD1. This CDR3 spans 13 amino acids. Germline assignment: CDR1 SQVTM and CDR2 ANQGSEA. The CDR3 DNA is TGCAGCGTGGAAGGACAGGCGGTTCCCCTAGCTTTCTTT. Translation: CSVEGQAVPLAFF.

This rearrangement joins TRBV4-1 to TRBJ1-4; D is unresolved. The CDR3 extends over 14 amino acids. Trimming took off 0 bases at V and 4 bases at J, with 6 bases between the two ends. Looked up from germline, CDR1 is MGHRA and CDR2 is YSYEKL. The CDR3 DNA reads TGCGCCAGCAGCCAAGATAGTGTTAATGAAAAACTGTTTTTT. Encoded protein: CASSQDSVNEKLFF.

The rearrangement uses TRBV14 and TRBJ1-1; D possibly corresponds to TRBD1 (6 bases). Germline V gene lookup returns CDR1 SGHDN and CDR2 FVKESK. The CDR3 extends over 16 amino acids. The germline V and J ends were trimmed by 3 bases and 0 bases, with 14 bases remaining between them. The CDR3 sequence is CASSQEQGWMNTEAFF. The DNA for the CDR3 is TGTGCCAGCAGCCAGGAACAGGGTTGGATGAACACTGAAGCTTTCTTT.

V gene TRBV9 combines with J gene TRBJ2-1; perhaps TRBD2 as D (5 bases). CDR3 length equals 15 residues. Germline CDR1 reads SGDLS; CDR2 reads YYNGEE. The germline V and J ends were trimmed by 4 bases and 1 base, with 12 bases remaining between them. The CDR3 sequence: CASSKVGESYNEQFF. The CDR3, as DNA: TGTGCCAGCAGCAAGGTGGGAGAGTCCTACAATGAGCAGTTCTTC.

In DNA form, the CDR3 reads TGCGCCAGCAAGAGCCAACAGGGGTCTGGAAACACCATATATTTT. Protein sequence: CASKSQQGSGNTIYF. The V and J genes are TRBV5-1 and TRBJ1-3, with 7 bases that match TRBD1. Losses at the gene ends were 6 bases for V and 1 base for J; bases not matched to a gene: 7. This CDR3 has 15 amino acids. Germline-derived CDR1 and CDR2 are SGHRS and YFSETQ.

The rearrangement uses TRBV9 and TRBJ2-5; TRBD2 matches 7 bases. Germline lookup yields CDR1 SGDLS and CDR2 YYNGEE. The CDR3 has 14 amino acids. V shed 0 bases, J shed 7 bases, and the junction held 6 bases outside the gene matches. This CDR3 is CASSVDGGEGTQYF. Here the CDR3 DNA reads TGTGCCAGCAGCGTAGATGGTGGGGAGGGGACCCAGTACTTC.

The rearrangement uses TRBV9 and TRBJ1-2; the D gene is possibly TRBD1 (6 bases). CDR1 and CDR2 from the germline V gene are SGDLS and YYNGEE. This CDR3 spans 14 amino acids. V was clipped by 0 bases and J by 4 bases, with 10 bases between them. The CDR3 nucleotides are TGTGCCAGCAGCGTAGGGGGGGGCGCCTATGGCTACACCTTC. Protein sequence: CASSVGGGAYGYTF.

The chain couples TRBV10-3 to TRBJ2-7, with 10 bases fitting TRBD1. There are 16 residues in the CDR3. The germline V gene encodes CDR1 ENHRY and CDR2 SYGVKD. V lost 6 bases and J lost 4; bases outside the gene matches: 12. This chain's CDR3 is CAISVSRQGASYEQYF. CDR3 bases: TGTGCCATCAGCGTATCCCGACAGGGGGCATCGTACGAGCAGTACTTC.

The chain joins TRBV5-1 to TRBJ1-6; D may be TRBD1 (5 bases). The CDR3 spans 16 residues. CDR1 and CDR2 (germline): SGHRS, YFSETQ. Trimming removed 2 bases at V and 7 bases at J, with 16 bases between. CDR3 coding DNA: TGCGCCAGCAGCTTAGGCGGGACCGAAAAAAATTCACCCCTCCACTTT. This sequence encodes CASSLGGTEKNSPLHF.

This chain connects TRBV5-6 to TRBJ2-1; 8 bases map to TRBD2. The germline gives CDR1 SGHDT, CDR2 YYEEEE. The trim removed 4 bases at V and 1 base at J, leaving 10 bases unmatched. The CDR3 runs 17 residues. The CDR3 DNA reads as TGTGCCAGCAGCGCATACCCGGGGGGGGTTTCCTACAATGAGCAGTTCTTC. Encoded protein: CASSAYPGGVSYNEQFF.

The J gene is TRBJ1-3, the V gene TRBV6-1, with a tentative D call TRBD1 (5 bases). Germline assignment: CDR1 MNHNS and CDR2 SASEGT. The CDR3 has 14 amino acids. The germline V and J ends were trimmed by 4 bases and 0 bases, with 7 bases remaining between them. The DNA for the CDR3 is TGTGCCAGCAGTGTGGACAACTCTGGAAACACCATATATTTT. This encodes CASSVDNSGNTIYF.

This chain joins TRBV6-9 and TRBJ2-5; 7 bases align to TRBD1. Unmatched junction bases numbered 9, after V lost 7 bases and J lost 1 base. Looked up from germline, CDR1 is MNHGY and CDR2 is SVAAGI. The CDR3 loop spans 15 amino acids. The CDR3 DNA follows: TGTGCCAGCATCCCCGGACAGGAGAGCCAAGAGACCCAGTACTTC. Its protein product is CASIPGQESQETQYF.

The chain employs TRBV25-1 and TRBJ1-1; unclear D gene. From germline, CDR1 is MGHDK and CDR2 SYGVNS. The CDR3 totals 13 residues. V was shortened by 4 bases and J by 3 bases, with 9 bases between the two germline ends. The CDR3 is CASSGGTYTEAFF. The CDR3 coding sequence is TGTGCCAGCAGTGGAGGAACTTACACTGAAGCTTTCTTT.

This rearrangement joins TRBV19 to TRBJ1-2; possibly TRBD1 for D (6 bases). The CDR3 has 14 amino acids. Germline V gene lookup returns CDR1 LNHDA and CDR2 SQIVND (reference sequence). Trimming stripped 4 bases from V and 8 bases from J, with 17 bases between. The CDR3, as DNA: TGTGCCAGTAGTAACTTCCAGGGGAGGGGCGGCTACACCTTC. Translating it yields CASSNFQGRGGYTF. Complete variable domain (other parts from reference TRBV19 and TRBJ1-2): DGGITQSPKYLFRKEGQNVTLSCEQNLNHDAMYWYRQDPGQGLRLIYYSQIVNDFQKGDIAEGYSVSREKKESFPLTVTSAQKNPTAFYLCASSNFQGRGGYTFGSGTRLTVV.